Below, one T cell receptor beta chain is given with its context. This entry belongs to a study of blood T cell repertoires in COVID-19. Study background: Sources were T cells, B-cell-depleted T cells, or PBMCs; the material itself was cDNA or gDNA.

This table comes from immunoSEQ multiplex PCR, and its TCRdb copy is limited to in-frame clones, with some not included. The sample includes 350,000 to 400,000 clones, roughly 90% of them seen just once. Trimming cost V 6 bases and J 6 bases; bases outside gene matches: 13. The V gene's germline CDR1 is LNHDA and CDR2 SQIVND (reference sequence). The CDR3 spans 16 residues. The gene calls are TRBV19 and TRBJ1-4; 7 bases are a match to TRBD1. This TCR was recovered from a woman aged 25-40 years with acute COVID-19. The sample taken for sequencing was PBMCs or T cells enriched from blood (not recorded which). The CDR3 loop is CASSSTGTARHEKLFF. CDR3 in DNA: TGTGCCAGTAGCTCTACGGGGACAGCGAGACATGAAAAACTGTTTTTT.